This T cell receptor beta chain was identified in a study of CXCR3-negative and CXCR3-positive naive CD8 T cells. General study results and limits: After cryopreservation, CXCR3 expression dropped partially; most assays used fresh PBMCs. Both naive subsets showed comparably high diversity, and memory CD8+ cells showed much lower diversity.

A remark on this clonotype: The antigen is not known.

The length of the CDR3 is 13 residues. Germline V gene data show CDR1 as SGHNT and CDR2 as YENEEA. Preparation of TRB cDNA libraries relied on 5' RACE carrying UMI labels. TCRdb re-called the 5' RACE reads and gives one entry per CDR3 protein, without DNA. The data include roughly 56,000 distinct CDR3 sequences; the top ten clones carry 0.42%. The receptor was derived from a human donor in good health. Some clones in this sample may be carry-over from other donors' samples. The chain uses TRBV11-3 and TRBJ2-5. Input material: naive CXCR3- CD8+ T cells from blood. This sample's subset: CD45RO-CCR7+CD27+CD95- naive CD8+ T cells lacking CXCR3 (TNR3-). Here the CDR3 reads CASSIDFQETQYF.